These T cell receptor beta chains were read from a single sample in a study of T cell responses to AZD1222 COVID-19 vaccine. Data came from immunoSEQ multiplex PCR; TCRdb stores just in-frame clones and leaves some out. The data show 150,000 or so clones, about 91% seen once. The sample here was peripheral blood, taken on day 0 of AZD1222 vaccination. The receptors originated from an adult in good health. The CDR3 runs from the conserved cysteine through the conserved F or W. Fields, in order: clone size, V gene, J gene, D gene, CDR3 protein, CDR3 DNA. D genes are given only for firm matches. Where a row states a size, it is once, few, many or the class of an expanded clone; other rows omit it.

NA	TRBV3-1/TRBV3-2	TRBJ1-2	TRBD1	CASSPTGRYGYTF	TGTGCCAGCAGCCCGACAGGGCGGTATGGCTACACCTTC
NA	TRBV18	TRBJ2-1	NA	CASSPSGHEQFF	TGTGCCAGCTCACCGTCGGGACATGAGCAGTTCTTC
NA	TRBV5-6	TRBJ1-2	NA	CASSLDPPKGYGYTF	TGTGCCAGCAGCTTGGACCCACCTAAGGGCTATGGCTACACCTTC
few	TRBV9	TRBJ1-6	TRBD1	CASSPGQGRSPLHF	TGTGCCAGCAGCCCAGGACAGGGCAGATCACCCCTCCACTTT
NA	TRBV4-1	TRBJ2-2	NA	CASSHPPATANTGELFF	TGCGCCAGCAGCCACCCCCCAGCGACCGCGAACACCGGGGAGCTGTTTTTT
NA	TRBV12-5	TRBJ2-3	TRBD1	CASGLDRSTDTQYF	TGTGCTAGTGGGCTGGACAGGAGCACAGATACGCAGTATTTT
NA	TRBV3-1/TRBV3-2	TRBJ2-1	TRBD2	CASSQEPSGTSGSGEQFF	TGTGCCAGCAGCCAAGAACCCTCCGGGACTAGCGGGTCAGGTGAGCAGTTCTTC
NA	TRBV9	TRBJ2-2	NA	CASEGHSNTGELFF	TGTGCCAGCGAGGGACACTCGAACACCGGGGAGCTGTTTTTT
NA	TRBV12-2	TRBJ2-7	NA	CASRLEASGGTPYEQYF	TGTGCAAGTCGCTTAGAGGCTAGCGGGGGGACACCCTACGAGCAGTACTTC
once	TRBV27	TRBJ2-2	TRBD1	CASSLRDREAGELFF	TGTGCCAGCAGTCTCCGGGACAGGGAGGCCGGGGAGCTGTTTTTT
NA	TRBV5-1	TRBJ1-2	NA	CASSLDGIYTF	TGCGCCAGCAGCTTGGACGGAATCTACACCTTC
NA	TRBV5-1	TRBJ2-7	TRBD1	CASSLGQGVSRRYF	TGCGCCAGCAGCTTGGGACAGGGGGTGTCCCGTCGGTACTTC
NA	TRBV7-6	TRBJ2-3	NA	CASSLLRGSLDTQYF	TGTGCCAGCAGCCTCCTCCGGGGGAGTTTAGATACGCAGTATTTT
NA	TRBV7-6	TRBJ1-4	TRBD1	CASSPRTGGNEKLFF	TGTGCCAGCAGCCCACGGACAGGGGGCAATGAAAAACTGTTTTTT
few	TRBV7-2	TRBJ2-3	TRBD2	CASSLALAGDTQYF	TGTGCCAGCAGCTTAGCACTAGCGGGTGATACGCAGTATTTT
once	TRBV19	TRBJ2-3	NA	CASSMEGRRTDTQYF	TGTGCCAGTAGTATGGAGGGTCGGCGCACAGATACGCAGTATTTT
NA	TRBV7-8	TRBJ2-5	NA	CASSLAAHETQYF	TGTGCCAGCAGCTTAGCAGCGCACGAGACCCAGTACTTC
NA	TRBV3-1/TRBV3-2	TRBJ1-2	NA	CASSQGLLRHTF	TGTGCCAGCAGCCAGGGACTTTTGAGGCACACCTTC
NA	TRBV13	TRBJ2-7	TRBD2	CASSRGGPLGYEQYF	TGTGCCAGCAGCCGCGGGGGGCCTTTAGGGTACGAGCAGTACTTC
NA	TRBV5-1	TRBJ2-1	TRBD2	CASSFSGGVYNEQFF	TGCGCCAGCAGCTTTAGCGGGGGGGTATACAATGAGCAGTTCTTC
NA	TRBV5-8	TRBJ2-7	NA	CASSLAHIDEQYF	TGTGCCAGCAGCTTGGCCCATATCGATGAGCAGTACTTC
NA	TRBV6-4	TRBJ2-3	NA	CASSDFPTDTQYF	TGTGCCAGCAGTGATTTCCCCACAGATACGCAGTATTTT
NA	TRBV5-1	TRBJ1-2	NA	CASSSTQGADGYTF	TGCGCCAGCAGCAGTACACAGGGTGCGGATGGCTACACCTTC
NA	TRBV30	TRBJ1-6	NA	CAWNLLHGGSPLHF	TGTGCCTGGAACCTGCTCCACGGTGGTTCACCCCTCCACTTT
NA	TRBV3-1/TRBV3-2	TRBJ2-7	TRBD2	CASSQNPTSGRLYEQYF	TGTGCCAGCAGCCAAAACCCGACTAGCGGGAGACTCTACGAGCAGTACTTC
NA	TRBV4-3	TRBJ2-1	TRBD2	CASSQETSGYNEQFF	TGCGCCAGCAGCCAAGAAACTAGCGGGTACAATGAGCAGTTCTTC
once	TRBV3-1/TRBV3-2	TRBJ1-2	NA	CASSQWGENNYGYTF	TGTGCCAGCAGCCAGTGGGGCGAAAATAACTATGGCTACACCTTC
NA	TRBV4-1	TRBJ2-1	NA	CASSQEGGANEQFF	TGCGCCAGCAGCCAAGAAGGCGGAGCCAATGAGCAGTTCTTC
NA	TRBV4-1	TRBJ1-5	NA	CASSLRAPGIYSNQPQHF	TGCGCCAGCAGCCTACGGGCCCCGGGCATATATAGCAATCAGCCCCAGCATTTT
NA	TRBV7-2	TRBJ2-5	NA	CASSLQGHQETQYF	TGTGCCAGCAGCTTACAGGGGCACCAAGAGACCCAGTACTTC
once	TRBV10-3	TRBJ2-3	NA	CAITARPNADTQYF	TGTGCCATCACCGCCCGGCCCAACGCAGATACGCAGTATTTT
NA	TRBV16	TRBJ1-2	NA	CASSHQAADSNYGYTF	TGTGCCAGCAGCCACCAAGCGGCAGACTCTAACTATGGCTACACCTTC